This T cell receptor beta chain stems from a study of T cells in Graves' hyperthyroidism and ophthalmopathy. General study results and limits: Ophthalmopathy, as predicted by the model, came a median approximately 6.5 months after the prediction.

Researchers amplified the TCR beta CDR3 regions from RNA transcripts. Carried out on the TCR CDR3, a first-round RT-PCR used the HTBI primer set. TCRdb processed the multiplex PCR reads anew with MiXCR; each CDR3 protein has one entry. The sample includes about 770,000 distinct CDR3 sequences, over 15% of them seen just once. This clonotype was seen many times. The antigen remains undetermined. CDR3 length: 15 amino acids. Deletions cut 4 bases from V and 0 bases from J, with 12 bases between. Germline loops: CDR1 SGHRS, CDR2 YFSETQ. The study enrolled patients aged 18 to 65 with newly diagnosed hyperthyroidism of under 2 months' duration. Preceding any ophthalmopathy symptoms, the blood sample dates from first hyperthyroidism diagnosis.

Material for sequencing was blood. This chain links TRBV5-1 with TRBJ2-3, with a tentative D call TRBD2 (6 bases). This clonotype was obtained from a woman aged 45-59 years with Graves' hyperthyroidism that later progressed to Graves' ophthalmopathy. The CDR3 sequence is CASSRDFQSTDTQYF. The CDR3 DNA follows: TGCGCCAGCAGCCGGGACTTCCAAAGCACAGATACGCAGTATTTT.